This passage covers 32 T cell receptor beta chains from one sample sequenced in a study of regulatory dendritic cells for organ transplantation. Using immunoSEQ multiplex PCR, the repertoire was profiled, and TCRdb retains in-frame clones only, with some absent. Of roughly 27,000 clones listed, more than 70% are singletons. Sequences were obtained from naive CD8+ T cells from blood. Described subset: CD45RA+ naive T cells. The origin of the receptors is a human donor in good health.

The chain recombines TRBV6-5 with TRBJ2-7; weak D call: TRBD2 (6 bases). There are 12 residues in the CDR3. The germline gives CDR1 MNHEY, CDR2 SVGAGI. V gave up 6 bases and J gave up 4 bases, with 10 bases separating them. CDR3 DNA sequence: TGTGCCAGCAGGCGGGGAAGGTACGAGCAGTACTTC. Protein: CASRRGRYEQYF.

The chain couples TRBV25-1 to TRBJ1-1, with TRBD1 as a possible D gene (5 bases). Per germline, CDR1 MGHDK and CDR2 SYGVNS. The CDR3 contains 12 residues. V gave up 8 bases and J gave up 4 bases, with 11 bases separating them. CDR3 in DNA: TGTGCCAGCGGCGCAGGGATCACTGAAGCTTTCTTT. Amino acids: CASGAGITEAFF.

V and J are TRBV7-2 and TRBJ1-1, with 7 bases lining up with TRBD1. Germline V gene data show CDR1 as SGHTA and CDR2 as FQGNSA. V gave up 8 bases and J gave up 0 bases; unmatched junction bases: 6. The CDR3 has 14 amino acids. CDR3 nucleotide sequence: TGTGCCAGCCGCAGGGGGGTTATGAACACTGAAGCTTTCTTT. Its translation is CASRRGVMNTEAFF.

The DNA for the CDR3 is TGTGCCAGTGGTGGACTAGCGTCGACCGGGGAGCTGTTTTTT. This codes for CASGGLASTGELFF. This rearrangement joins TRBV13 to TRBJ2-2; TRBD2 matches 9 bases. This CDR3 contains 14 residues. After removal of 9 bases from V and 5 bases from J, the junction contained 7 bases not matched to a gene. Germline V lookup: CDR1 PRHDT, CDR2 FYEKMQ (reference sequence).

The chain joins TRBV9 to TRBJ1-1; D perhaps matches TRBD1 (6 bases). The germline V gene encodes CDR1 SGDLS and CDR2 YYNGEE. The CDR3 has 16 residues. V gave up 0 bases and J gave up 7 bases, with 19 bases separating them. The CDR3 sequence is CASSVGNLGRGSEAFF. CDR3 bases: TGTGCCAGCAGCGTAGGAAACTTGGGCAGGGGTAGTGAAGCTTTCTTT.

This chain connects TRBV6-5 to TRBJ2-7, with a possible D match to TRBD1 (5 bases). V gave up 5 bases and J gave up 0 bases, with 8 bases separating them. This CDR3 is 13 amino acids long. Germline V lookup: CDR1 MNHEY, CDR2 SVGAGI. The CDR3 protein is CASSRQSSYEQYF. CDR3 sequence (DNA): TGTGCCAGCAGTCGACAGAGCTCCTACGAGCAGTACTTC.

J is TRBJ1-1 and V is TRBV9; D unclear. The V end lost 0 bases, the J end lost 3 bases, and 9 bases lay between the germline ends. Per the germline V gene, CDR1 is SGDLS and CDR2 is YYNGEE. CDR3 length equals 14 residues. The CDR3 DNA reads TGTGCCAGCAGCGTAGCGGTAGCGGACACTGAAGCTTTCTTT. It specifies CASSVAVADTEAFF.

CDR3 coding DNA: TGTGCCAGCAGCCAGGGGGCAGGTAATTCACCCCTCCACTTT. It yields the protein CASSQGAGNSPLHF. The rearrangement joins TRBV5-6 to TRBJ1-6; 8 positions agree with TRBD1. V shed 4 bases, J shed 6 bases, and the junction held 3 bases outside the gene matches. CDR1 SGHDT and CDR2 YYEEEE come from the germline V gene. The CDR3 totals 14 residues.

The chain uses TRBV7-3 and TRBJ2-1, with TRBD2 matching 11 bases. With 4 bases clipped from V and 2 bases from J, the junction kept 1 base outside the gene matches. Looked up from germline, CDR1 is SGHTA and CDR2 is FQGTGA. There are 15 residues in the CDR3. CDR3 sequence reads: CASSSSGGPYNEQFF. The CDR3 DNA reads as TGTGCCAGCAGCTCTAGCGGGGGGCCCTACAATGAGCAGTTCTTC.

The rearrangement joins TRBV6-5 to TRBJ2-1, with D possibly being TRBD2 (6 bases). The CDR3 sequence is 15 residues long. Germline loops: CDR1 MNHEY, CDR2 SVGAGI. The V end was cut by 0 bases, the J end by 6 bases, with 12 bases between. The CDR3 DNA follows: TGTGCCAGCAGTTACTCTCCGGGGGAATTCAATGAGCAGTTCTTC. Translation: CASSYSPGEFNEQFF.

The chain is built from TRBV5-1 and TRBJ2-7; TRBD1 matches at 8 bases. The CDR3 sequence is 14 residues long. The trim removed 4 bases at V and 7 bases at J, leaving 10 bases unmatched. Germline-derived CDR1 and CDR2 are SGHRS and YFSETQ. CDR3 nucleotide sequence: TGCGCCAGCAGCATAGGACAGGGACCGAGTGAGCAGTACTTC. Translating gives CASSIGQGPSEQYF.

The rearrangement joins TRBV4-1 to TRBJ2-7; TRBD2 is a possible D gene (6 bases). Germline-derived CDR1 and CDR2 are MGHRA and YSYEKL. With 8 bases removed from V and 5 bases from J, the gap between germline ends came to 22 bases. The CDR3 length is 15 residues. The CDR3 nucleotides read TGCGCCAGCGGTATGGAGGGGATAGTCCCCCACGAGCAGTACTTC. Translation: CASGMEGIVPHEQYF.

The chain combines TRBV9 with TRBJ2-1, with D perhaps matching TRBD2 (6 bases). The CDR3 contains 14 residues. The V and J ends lost 4 bases and 5 bases respectively, with 13 bases between them. Germline V CDR1 and CDR2: SGDLS, YYNGEE. The CDR3 is CASSPWTTNNEQFF. The CDR3 nucleotides read TGTGCCAGCAGCCCCTGGACTACAAACAATGAGCAGTTCTTC.

The V and J genes are TRBV7-9 and TRBJ2-2, with 7 nucleotides matching TRBD2. The CDR3 has 16 amino acids. Germline lookup yields CDR1 SEHNR and CDR2 FQNEAQ (reference sequence). Unmatched junction bases numbered 12, after V lost 6 bases and J lost 5 bases. CDR3 DNA: TGTGCCAGCAGGGATGGCGGGGGAGATCGAACCGGGGAGCTGTTTTTT. Its translation: CASRDGGGDRTGELFF. Using reference TRBV7-9 and TRBJ2-2 for the parts outside the CDR3, the full variable domain is DTGVSQNPRHKITKRGQNVTFRCDPISEHNRLYWYRQTLGQGPEFLTYFQNEAQLEKSRLLSDRFSAERPKGSFSTLEIQRTEQGDSAMYLCASRDGGGDRTGELFFGEGSRLTVL.

The chain links TRBV15 to TRBJ2-5; weak D call: TRBD1 (5 bases). This CDR3 is 15 amino acids long. The V gene lost 1 base and the J gene lost 1 base, with 10 bases spanning the gap. Germline V gene sequence: CDR1 LNHNV, CDR2 YYDKDF (reference sequence). The CDR3 reads CATSRVGRAQETQYF. In nucleotides, the CDR3 is TGTGCCACCAGCAGAGTCGGCAGGGCCCAAGAGACCCAGTACTTC. Supplemented by reference TRBV15 and TRBJ2-5, the full variable domain reads DAMVIQNPRYQVTQFGKPVTLSCSQTLNHNVMYWYQQKSSQAPKLLFHYYDKDFNNEADTPDNFQSRRPNTSFCFLDIRSPGLGDTAMYLCATSRVGRAQETQYFGPGTRLLVL.

The chain employs TRBV6-5 and TRBJ1-1; D gene ambiguous. CDR1 and CDR2 (germline): MNHEY, SVGAGI. The CDR3 runs 15 residues. Trimming pared 4 bases from V and 4 bases from J, leaving 16 bases between. The CDR3 nucleotides are TGTGCCAGCAGTTTATCCCCAGGTGTGGGCACTGAAGCTTTCTTT. It translates to CASSLSPGVGTEAFF.

This clone showed up just once. The chain combines TRBV7-2 with TRBJ2-5; D gene ambiguous. Germline values: CDR1 SGHTA, CDR2 FQGNSA. The CDR3 loop spans 15 amino acids. Deletions cut 5 bases from V and 4 bases from J, with 17 bases between. Here the CDR3 DNA reads TGTGCCAGCAGCACCGGAAATCCCGAGGTAGAGACCCAGTACTTC. Residues: CASSTGNPEVETQYF.

J is TRBJ2-4 and V is TRBV23-1; 7 bases are a match to TRBD1. TRBV23-1 is an open reading frame, and its role is uncertain. CDR3 size: 16 residues. After removal of 4 bases from V and 3 bases from J, the junction contained 9 bases not matched to a gene. CDR3 in amino acids: CASSRRQGWVKNIQYF. The CDR3 DNA reads TGCGCCAGCAGTCGCCGACAGGGATGGGTCAAAAACATTCAGTACTTC.

Written as DNA, the CDR3 is TGTGCCTATACAGGGGCTCACGAGCAGTACTTC. It yields the protein CAYTGAHEQYF. The V and J genes are TRBV2 and TRBJ2-7, with TRBD1 matching over 7 bases. Germline V gives CDR1 SNHLY, CDR2 FYNNEI. The trim removed 11 bases at V and 5 bases at J, leaving 6 bases unmatched. The CDR3 totals 11 residues.

This chain links TRBV6-5 with TRBJ2-5, with TRBD2 matching over 13 bases. The germline CDR1 and CDR2 sequences are MNHEY and SVGAGI. The V gene end was trimmed by 4 bases and the J gene end by 6 bases; junction bases not matched to a gene: 8. The CDR3 has 16 residues. The CDR3 reads CASSSNGLAGEQTQYF. CDR3 DNA: TGTGCCAGCAGTTCCAACGGACTAGCGGGGGAGCAGACCCAGTACTTC.

This chain links TRBV13 with TRBJ2-2; TRBD2 matches at 11 bases. J lost 0 bases, V lost 4 bases, and 10 bases had no gene match. Germline CDR1 reads PRHDT; CDR2 reads FYEKMQ (reference sequence). This CDR3 has 19 amino acids. The CDR3 protein is CASSSRWLAGGSNTGELFF. In DNA form, the CDR3 reads TGTGCCAGCAGCTCTCGGTGGCTAGCGGGGGGATCGAACACCGGGGAGCTGTTTTTT.

This clone was found once. The rearrangement links TRBV19 to TRBJ1-2, with 8 nucleotides matching TRBD1. This CDR3 region has 13 residues. Germline loops: CDR1 LNHDA, CDR2 SQIVND (reference sequence). With 6 bases clipped from V and 4 bases from J, the junction kept 4 bases outside the gene matches. The CDR3 bases are TGTGCCAGTAGCCCACAGGGGGTCTATGGCTACACCTTC. Translated, it gives CASSPQGVYGYTF. The entire variable domain, with the rest obtained from reference TRBV19 and TRBJ1-2, is as follows: DGGITQSPKYLFRKEGQNVTLSCEQNLNHDAMYWYRQDPGQGLRLIYYSQIVNDFQKGDIAEGYSVSREKKESFPLTVTSAQKNPTAFYLCASSPQGVYGYTFGSGTRLTVV.

The rearrangement uses TRBV2 and TRBJ1-3; TRBD1 aligns across 8 bases. Germline trimming cut 4 bases from V and 2 bases from J; bases unmatched to any gene: 4. This CDR3 is built from 15 residues. Germline assignment: CDR1 SNHLY and CDR2 FYNNEI. DNA of the CDR3: TGTGCCAGCAGTGTCAGGGGGCCAACTGGAAACACCATATATTTT. Protein: CASSVRGPTGNTIYF.

The rearrangement uses TRBV7-2 and TRBJ2-1, with TRBD1 matching over 8 bases. Germline V gene lookup returns CDR1 SGHTA and CDR2 FQGNSA. The CDR3 runs to 15 residues. V dropped 7 bases and J dropped 5; count of bases not matched to a gene: 10. The CDR3, as DNA: TGTGCCAGCAAACCGGACAGGGATCCCCACAATGAGCAGTTCTTC. Its translation: CASKPDRDPHNEQFF.

V gene TRBV7-8 combines with J gene TRBJ2-1; 9 bases are a match to TRBD2. The CDR3 extends over 16 amino acids. V was clipped by 4 bases and J by 8 bases; unmatched bases: 12. Germline CDR1 and CDR2: SGHVS and FQNEAQ. The CDR3 reads CASSSGGTSIEDEQFF. Here the CDR3 DNA reads TGTGCCAGCAGCTCGGGGGGGACTAGCATTGAGGATGAGCAGTTCTTC.

CDR3 nucleotides: TGTGCCAGCAGTCTCCCTCCCGGGACATACTGGTACGAGCAGTACTTC. It specifies CASSLPPGTYWYEQYF. The chain combines TRBV28 with TRBJ2-7, with a weak D call TRBD1 (6 bases). Trimming took 5 bases from V and 4 from J, leaving 21 bases between them. This CDR3 is built from 16 residues. Germline V CDR1 and CDR2: MDHEN, SYDVKM.

This sequence joins TRBV2 and TRBJ2-1, with 8 bases that match TRBD2. Germline CDR1 and CDR2: SNHLY and FYNNEI. This CDR3 spans 16 amino acids. Losses at the gene ends were 4 bases for V and 1 base for J; bases not matched to a gene: 6. The CDR3 is CASSGIAGPSYNEQFF. The CDR3 DNA reads TGTGCCAGCAGTGGGATAGCGGGGCCGTCCTACAATGAGCAGTTCTTC.

This rearrangement joins TRBV25-1 to TRBJ2-5, with 8 bases identical to TRBD1. The CDR3 length is 16 residues. The germline V gene encodes CDR1 MGHDK and CDR2 SYGVNS. Trimming cost V 3 bases and J 5 bases; bases outside gene matches: 11. As DNA, the CDR3 is TGTGCCAGCAGTGACACAGGGGGTGGCCTAGCGGAGACCCAGTACTTC. Amino acid sequence: CASSDTGGGLAETQYF.

The gene calls are TRBV4-1 and TRBJ2-7; 7 bases agree with TRBD1. Germline V gives CDR1 MGHRA, CDR2 YSYEKL. Trimming removed 2 bases from V and 4 bases from J; junction bases left unmatched: 17. The CDR3 runs to 18 residues. DNA for the CDR3: TGCGCCAGCAGCCAACGGGCTATAACCGGGACAGCAAATTACGAGCAGTACTTC. Encoded protein: CASSQRAITGTANYEQYF.

CDR3 amino acids: CASSIGDSPYGYTF. CDR3 nucleotide sequence: TGTGCCAGTAGTATCGGGGACAGCCCTTATGGCTACACCTTC. This rearrangement joins TRBV19 to TRBJ1-2; 7 nucleotides align to TRBD1. The CDR3 contains 14 residues. The germline CDR1 and CDR2 sequences are LNHDA and SQIVND (reference sequence). V was clipped by 3 bases and J by 5 bases; unmatched bases: 6.

This clone was seen a single time. The rearrangement uses TRBV4-3 and TRBJ2-3; D uncertain. Germline values: CDR1 LGHNA, CDR2 YSLEER. The CDR3 spans 14 residues. V shed 1 base and J shed 2 bases, with 7 bases lying between them. The CDR3 coding sequence is TGCGCCAGCAGCCAAGGTACTCTCACAGATACGCAGTATTTT. Amino acids: CASSQGTLTDTQYF.

The chain's CDR3 is CASSLPTSGGIYEQYF. Written as DNA, the CDR3 is TGTGCCAGCAGCTTGCCAACTAGCGGGGGAATTTACGAGCAGTACTTC. The rearrangement uses TRBV7-9 and TRBJ2-7; 11 bases line up with TRBD2. The CDR3 spans 16 residues. The J segment lost 4 bases and the V segment lost 3 bases, leaving 8 bases of the junction unmatched. Germline-derived CDR1 and CDR2 are SEHNR and FQNEAQ (reference sequence).